This TCR beta chain emerged from a study of blood T cell repertoires in COVID-19. On the study more broadly: Samples taken during acute and convalescent COVID-19 were collected in the United States, Italy and Spain.

Authors' data handling: Nucleated cell number was recorded as an estimate derived from reference gene primer amplification. Sequencing was performed with immunoSEQ multiplex PCR; in TCRdb, only in-frame clones are kept and a portion is missing. For V, J and clone size, that table is used; D and trimming come from the DNA. This sample yields about 88,000 clones, of which 85% are seen a single time; roughly 15% belongs to the top ten. V lost 0 bases to trimming and J lost 7 bases, with 10 bases between them. The CDR3 is made up of 15 amino acids. Germline lookup yields CDR1 MNHEY and CDR2 SVGAGI. Sequencing was done on a sample of peripheral blood. V usage is TRBV6-5 and J usage is TRBJ2-6; the D gene is possibly TRBD2 (5 bases). The sequence was collected from a woman in her 70s with acute or convalescent COVID-19. The CDR3 loop reads CASSYSGSRANVLTF. The CDR3 region has the DNA TGTGCCAGCAGTTACTCGGGGAGCCGAGCCAACGTCCTGACTTTC.